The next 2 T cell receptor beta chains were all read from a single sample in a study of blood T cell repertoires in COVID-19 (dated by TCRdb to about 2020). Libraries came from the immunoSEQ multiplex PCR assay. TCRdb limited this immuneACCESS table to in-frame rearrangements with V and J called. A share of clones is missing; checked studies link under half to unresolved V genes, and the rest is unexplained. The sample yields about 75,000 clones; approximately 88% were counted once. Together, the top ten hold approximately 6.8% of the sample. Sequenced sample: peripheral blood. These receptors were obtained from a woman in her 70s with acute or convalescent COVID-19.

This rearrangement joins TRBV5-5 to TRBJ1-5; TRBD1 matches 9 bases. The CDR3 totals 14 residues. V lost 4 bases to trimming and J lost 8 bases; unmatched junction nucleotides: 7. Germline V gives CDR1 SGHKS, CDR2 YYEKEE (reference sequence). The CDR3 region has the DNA TGTGCCAGCAGCCCGACAGGGGGTCAGGAGCCCCAGCATTTT. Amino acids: CASSPTGGQEPQHF. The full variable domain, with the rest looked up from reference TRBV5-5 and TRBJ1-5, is DAGVTQSPTHLIKTRGQQVTLRCSPISGHKSVSWYQQVLGQGPQFIFQYYEKEERGRGNFPDRFSARQFPNYSSELNVNALLLGDSALYLCASSPTGGQEPQHFGDGTRLSIL.

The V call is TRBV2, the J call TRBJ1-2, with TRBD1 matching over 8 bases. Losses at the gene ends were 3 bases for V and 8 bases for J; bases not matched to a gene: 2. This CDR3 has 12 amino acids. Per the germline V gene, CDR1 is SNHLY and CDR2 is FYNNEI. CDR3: CASSDRGRGYTF. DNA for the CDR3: TGTGCCAGCAGTGACAGGGGGCGAGGCTACACCTTC.